The 11 T cell receptor beta chains below all came from one sample that was sequenced in a study of OX40 agonist ivuxolimab in advanced cancers. The library was produced with the immunoSEQ multiplex PCR assay. Here the immuneACCESS table is served through TCRdb, limited to in-frame sequences with V and J called. Missing clones are a known gap in these copies; in checked studies unresolved V genes cover under half, and the rest lacks a known reason. The sample table shows under 85,000 clones, and approximately 86% are seen once. The ten largest clones represent approximately 7.7% of the sample. The material was CD4+ or CD8+ T cells sorted from blood, obtained in a trial of the OX40 agonist ivuxolimab. These receptors all come from an adult with an advanced solid tumor such as melanoma, head and neck, liver or kidney cancer.

Concerning this clone itself: Other DNA variants within this sample encode the same CDR3. This chain uses TRBV28 with TRBJ1-4, with D possibly being TRBD1 (5 bases). From germline, CDR1 is MDHEN and CDR2 SYDVKM. Trimming stripped 4 bases from V and 8 bases from J, with 17 bases between. The CDR3 is 15 residues long. CDR3 loop: CASSSPGRVEEKLFF. The CDR3 nucleotides are TGTGCCAGCAGTTCCCCCGGCAGGGTGGAAGAAAAACTGTTTTTT.

In this sample, this clone turned up a few times. This specimen includes other DNA sequences encoding the same CDR3. The CDR3 DNA sequence: TGTGCCAGCAGCTTGGGCGGCACAGATACGCAGTATTTT. Amino acids: CASSLGGTDTQYF. This chain links TRBV5-4 with TRBJ2-3; D is unclear. This CDR3 contains 13 residues. Trimming stripped 0 bases from V and 1 base from J, with 3 bases between. CDR1 and CDR2 (germline): SGHNT, YYREEE (reference sequence). The variable domain in full, with the rest retrieved from reference TRBV5-4 and TRBJ2-3, is ETGVTQSPTHLIKTRGQQVTLRCSSQSGHNTVSWYQQALGQGPQFIFQYYREEENGRGNFPPRFSGLQFPNYSSELNVNALELDDSALYLCASSLGGTDTQYFGPGTRLTVL.

The chain is built from TRBV29-1 and TRBJ2-7; no clear D. Trimming cost V 5 bases and J 7 bases, with 12 bases left between them. Germline-derived CDR1 and CDR2 are SQVTM and ANQGSEA. The CDR3 runs 11 residues. As DNA, the CDR3 is TGCAGCGTTCTCCATTCGAGGGAGCAGTACTTC. Amino acids: CSVLHSREQYF.

This chain uses TRBV10-3 with TRBJ1-2, with D hard to call. There are 14 residues in the CDR3. Germline CDR1 and CDR2: ENHRY and SYGVKD. V lost 2 bases and J 1 base, leaving 8 bases between the germline ends. In DNA form, the CDR3 reads TGTGCCATCAGTGAGATGCAGAATAACTATGGCTACACCTTC. It codes for CAISEMQNNYGYTF.

The chain carries TRBV7-9 and TRBJ2-6; weak D call: TRBD1 (5 bases). CDR3 length: 19 residues. Germline values: CDR1 SEHNR, CDR2 FQNEAQ (reference sequence). V was cut by 2 bases and J by 0 bases, with 17 bases left in between. The CDR3 region is CASSLRRVRSGSGANVLTF. Written as DNA, the CDR3 is TGTGCCAGCAGCTTACGCAGGGTTAGATCCGGCTCTGGGGCCAACGTCCTGACTTTC.

The V call is TRBV4-1, the J call TRBJ2-1; 10 positions agree with TRBD2. The V gene end was trimmed by 6 bases and the J gene end by 0 bases; junction bases not matched to a gene: 8. The V gene's germline CDR1 is MGHRA and CDR2 YSYEKL. The CDR3 extends over 17 amino acids. In DNA, the CDR3 is TGCGCCAGCAGACCAAGGACTAGCGGAGACTCCTACAATGAGCAGTTCTTC. Translated, it gives CASRPRTSGDSYNEQFF.

The V call is TRBV9, the J call TRBJ2-7; 10 bases line up with TRBD1. The junction had 1 base not matched to a gene; V was cut back by 7 bases and J by 3 bases. Germline CDR1 and CDR2: SGDLS and YYNGEE. This CDR3 is built from 12 residues. The CDR3 is CASGTGVYEQYF. CDR3 nucleotide sequence: TGTGCCAGCGGGACAGGGGTCTACGAGCAGTACTTC.

The chain joins TRBV11-2 to TRBJ2-1, with TRBD1 matching 7 bases. This CDR3 spans 12 amino acids. CDR1 and CDR2 from the germline V gene are SGHAT and FQNNGV. J lost 7 bases, V lost 3 bases, and 0 bases had no gene match. Written as DNA, the CDR3 is TGTGCCAGCAGCTTGACAGGGAATGAGCAGTTCTTC. The encoded protein is CASSLTGNEQFF.

The chain joins TRBV4-1 to TRBJ1-2; TRBD1 agrees at 7 bases. Per the germline V gene, CDR1 is MGHRA and CDR2 is YSYEKL. This CDR3 spans 15 amino acids. V lost 2 bases to trimming and J lost 4 bases; unmatched junction nucleotides: 7. The CDR3 here is CASSQQGEVRYGYTF. CDR3 bases: TGCGCCAGCAGCCAACAGGGGGAAGTACGCTATGGCTACACCTTC.

The chain has TRBV2 and TRBJ1-1; D may be TRBD1 (5 bases). The CDR3 totals 14 residues. Germline assignment: CDR1 SNHLY and CDR2 FYNNEI. Trimming took 7 bases from V and 1 from J, leaving 13 bases between them. In DNA form, the CDR3 reads TGTGCCAGCAAAGGGACCTCGAGGAACACTGAAGCTTTCTTT. This codes for CASKGTSRNTEAFF.

This clone was detected once. The chain is built from TRBV6-5 and TRBJ2-7, with D possibly being TRBD1 (6 bases). Germline lookup yields CDR1 MNHEY and CDR2 SVGAGI. This CDR3 comprises 10 residues. V was trimmed by 6 bases and J by 9 bases, leaving 9 bases between them. The CDR3: CASSLQGQYF. The DNA of the CDR3 is TGTGCCAGCAGCCTACAGGGGCAGTACTTC.